The 8 T cell receptor beta chains presented below share a single source sample, sequenced in a study of a mutant IDH1 vaccine in newly diagnosed glioma. The antigens of these receptors remain unknown. Generated by immunoSEQ multiplex PCR, the TCRdb table keeps only in-frame clones and is missing some. The sample consists of tens of thousands of clones, approximately 78% of them appearing once. Described time point: week 5, during vaccination. A 20-mer mutant IDH1 peptide at 300 ug was injected subcutaneously with topical imiquimod. The sequenced sample was PBMCs, obtained from a glioma patient whose treatment included an IDH1 peptide vaccine. The receptor set was obtained from a woman aged 40-49 years with glioma.

This chain links TRBV4-1 with TRBJ1-1; possible D gene TRBD1, 5 bases. Per germline, CDR1 MGHRA and CDR2 YSYEKL. With 1 base removed from V and 9 bases from J, the gap between germline ends came to 15 bases. This CDR3 contains 14 residues. The CDR3 region is CASSQGGELKKAFF. CDR3 nucleotides: TGCGCCAGCAGCCAAGGGGGGGAATTAAAAAAAGCTTTCTTT.

This sequence joins TRBV5-1 and TRBJ2-3, with D perhaps given as TRBD1 or TRBD2 (6 bases each). CDR1 is SGHRS and CDR2 is YFSETQ in the germline V gene. V dropped 3 bases and J dropped 3 bases, with 20 bases sitting between them. The CDR3 spans 17 residues. This CDR3 is CASSYLGAGRGTDTQYF. The CDR3 DNA reads as TGCGCCAGCAGCTACCTGGGGGCGGGGAGAGGAACAGATACGCAGTATTTT. Full variable domain (rest looked up from reference TRBV5-1 and TRBJ2-3): KAGVTQTPRYLIKTRGQQVTLSCSPISGHRSVSWYQQTPGQGLQFLFEYFSETQRNKGNFPGRFSGRQFSNSRSEMNVSTLELGDSALYLCASSYLGAGRGTDTQYFGPGTRLTVL.

This chain uses TRBV2 with TRBJ1-1; 7 bases line up with TRBD1. V shed 6 bases, J shed 5 bases, and the junction held 12 bases outside the gene matches. This CDR3 spans 15 amino acids. CDR1 is SNHLY, CDR2 FYNNEI, per germline. For the CDR3, the DNA is TGTGCCAGCAGGCCGAGGACAGGTTGGGGGACTGAAGCTTTCTTT. Protein: CASRPRTGWGTEAFF.

The table lists this clone with a few counts. The chain links TRBV14 to TRBJ1-6, with D hard to call. Germline values: CDR1 SGHDN, CDR2 FVKESK. The V and J ends lost 0 bases and 6 bases respectively, with 15 bases between them. This CDR3 contains 17 residues. CDR3 nucleotides: TGTGCCAGCAGCCAAGAATTCCCGACCGGGTTTAATTCACCCCTCCACTTT. Translation gives CASSQEFPTGFNSPLHF.

V and J are TRBV5-1 and TRBJ2-1, with TRBD2 identical over 11 bases. With 0 bases clipped from V and 8 bases from J, the junction kept 4 bases outside the gene matches. Germline CDR1 and CDR2: SGHRS and YFSETQ. The CDR3 contains 15 residues. The chain's CDR3 is CASSLGSGGADEQFF. As DNA, the CDR3 is TGCGCCAGCAGCTTGGGTAGCGGGGGGGCAGATGAGCAGTTCTTC.

The chain combines TRBV7-8 with TRBJ1-5; 10 bases are a match to TRBD1. This CDR3 is built from 17 residues. Germline V gene data show CDR1 as SGHVS and CDR2 as FQNEAQ. Trimming at V came to 1 base and at J to 0 bases, leaving 3 bases not matched to a gene. CDR3 DNA sequence: TGTGCCAGCAGCTTAGGACAGGGGGCCATTAGCAATCAGCCCCAGCATTTT. Its protein is CASSLGQGAISNQPQHF.

In its sample, this clone was seen a few times. The chain joins TRBV6-5 to TRBJ2-5, with TRBD2 as a possible D gene (5 bases). The J call is doubtful: the DNA matches TRBJ2-7 better. Per the germline V gene, CDR1 is MNHEY and CDR2 is SVGAGI. CDR3 length: 14 residues. The CDR3 loop reads CASRRSRLLYEQYF. The CDR3 DNA reads as TGTGCCAGCAGACGGAGCCGACTACTCTACGAGCAGTACTTC.

The genes are TRBV7-2 and TRBJ1-2, with D possibly being TRBD1 (5 bases). This CDR3 is built from 15 residues. Germline CDR1 and CDR2: SGHTA and FQGNSA. The ends were cut back, 5 bases at V and 0 bases at J, with 13 bases in the middle. The CDR3 DNA sequence: TGTGCCAGCAGCCCCATGGGGGGGACTAACTATGGCTACACCTTC. This sequence encodes CASSPMGGTNYGYTF.